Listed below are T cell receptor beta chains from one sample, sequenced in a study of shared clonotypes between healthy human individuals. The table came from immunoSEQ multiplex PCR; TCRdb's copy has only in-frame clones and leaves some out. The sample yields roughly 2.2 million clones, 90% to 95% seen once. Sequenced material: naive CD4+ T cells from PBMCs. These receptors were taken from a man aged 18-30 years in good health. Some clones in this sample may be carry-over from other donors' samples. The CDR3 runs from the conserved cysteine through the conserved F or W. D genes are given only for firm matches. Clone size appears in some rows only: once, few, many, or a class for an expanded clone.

CDR3: CASSSRQGPGYGYTF
DNA: TGTGCCAGTAGTAGCCGACAGGGCCCTGGCTATGGCTACACCTTC
J: TRBJ1-2
V: TRBV19
size: once
D: TRBD1

CDR3: CASSGLWGAGVYNEQFF
DNA: TGTGCCAGTTCGGGGCTCTGGGGGGCAGGGGTATACAATGAGCAGTTCTTC
J: TRBJ2-1
V: TRBV19
size: NA
D: NA

CDR3: CASRLTSATDTQYF
DNA: TGTGCCAGCAGACTAACTAGCGCCACAGATACGCAGTATTTT
J: TRBJ2-3
V: TRBV28
size: once
D: TRBD2

CDR3: CASSSVIRDTQYF
DNA: TGTGCCAGCAGCTCGGTCATACGCGATACGCAGTATTTT
J: TRBJ2-3
V: TRBV9
size: NA
D: NA

CDR3: CASSPRSFYTPGNTIYF
DNA: TGTGCCAGCAGCCCGAGAAGCTTCTATACCCCTGGAAACACCATATATTTT
J: TRBJ1-3
V: TRBV9
size: NA
D: NA

CDR3: CASSEPGGQETQYF
DNA: TGCGCCAGCAGCGAACCGGGAGGCCAAGAGACCCAGTACTTC
J: TRBJ2-5
V: TRBV5-1
size: NA
D: TRBD2

CDR3: CASSEAWWDSNQPQHF
DNA: TGTGCCAGCAGTGAAGCGTGGTGGGATAGCAATCAGCCCCAGCATTTT
J: TRBJ1-5
V: TRBV6-1
size: NA
D: NA

CDR3: CASSPGAGLYNEQFF
DNA: TGTGCCAGCAGCCCAGGGGCGGGATTGTACAATGAGCAGTTCTTC
J: TRBJ2-1
V: TRBV7-2
size: once
D: NA

CDR3: CASSSVGGTEAFF
DNA: TGTGCCAGTAGTTCGGTTGGAGGGACTGAAGCTTTCTTT
J: TRBJ1-1
V: TRBV19
size: NA
D: NA

CDR3: CASSDAAAGGFHGNEQFF
DNA: TGTGCCAGCAGTGACGCGGCGGCCGGGGGCTTCCATGGGAATGAGCAGTTCTTC
J: TRBJ2-1
V: TRBV6-1
size: NA
D: NA

CDR3: CASSPPGAYEQYF
DNA: TGTGCCAGCTCACCACCAGGGGCCTACGAGCAGTACTTC
J: TRBJ2-7
V: TRBV18
size: NA
D: NA